This passage covers 17 T cell receptor beta chains from one sample sequenced in a study of blood T cell repertoires in COVID-19. The protocol was immunoSEQ multiplex PCR, while the TCRdb copy is restricted to in-frame clones and leaves out a portion. The table has over 200,000 clones, 83% seen once; the top ten hold about 1.3%. The sequencing input was peripheral blood. These receptors were collected from a woman in her thirties with COVID-19, enrolled during active disease.

The rearrangement uses TRBV28 and TRBJ2-7; 11 positions agree with TRBD1. With 6 bases clipped from V and 2 bases from J, the junction kept 9 bases outside the gene matches. The CDR3 is 16 amino acids. CDR1 MDHEN and CDR2 SYDVKM come from the germline V gene. The CDR3 region has the DNA TGTGCCAGCAGCGTAACCGGGACAGGGGGAACCTACGAGCAGTACTTC. Translating it yields CASSVTGTGGTYEQYF.

V usage is TRBV2 and J usage is TRBJ2-1; D gene ambiguous. CDR1 and CDR2 from the germline V gene are SNHLY and FYNNEI. The CDR3 sequence is 12 residues long. V lost 7 bases, J lost 4 bases, and 8 bases lay in between. The CDR3 reads CASIYEYNEQFF. DNA for the CDR3: TGTGCCAGCATCTATGAGTACAATGAGCAGTTCTTC.

V and J are TRBV2 and TRBJ1-2, with 9 nucleotides matching TRBD1. Losses at the gene ends were 1 base for V and 7 bases for J; bases not matched to a gene: 4. This CDR3 region has 14 residues. Germline V gene data show CDR1 as SNHLY and CDR2 as FYNNEI. CDR3 in amino acids: CASSEDRGLVGYTF. DNA for the CDR3: TGTGCCAGCAGTGAAGACAGGGGGCTTGTTGGCTACACCTTC.

The chain carries TRBV5-4 and TRBJ1-1, with a tentative D call TRBD1 (6 bases). Trimming stripped 1 base from V and 4 bases from J, with 14 bases between. The CDR3 loop spans 15 amino acids. Per the germline V gene, CDR1 is SGHNT and CDR2 is YYREEE (reference sequence). The CDR3 DNA is TGTGCCAGCAGCTTGAGGGGGGGGTTGGGCACTGAAGCTTTCTTT. Translated, it gives CASSLRGGLGTEAFF.

The V gene is TRBV18, the J gene TRBJ1-2; TRBD1 aligns across 9 bases. Germline V lookup: CDR1 KGHSH, CDR2 LQKENI. V trimming: 3 bases; J trimming: 7 bases; junction bases outside the gene matches: 6. This CDR3 contains 14 residues. The CDR3 protein is CASSPEGQGSGYTF. CDR3 DNA sequence: TGTGCCAGCTCACCGGAGGGACAGGGAAGTGGCTACACCTTC.

This chain links TRBV6-2 or TRBV6-3 with TRBJ2-1, with TRBD1 identical over 7 bases. The CDR3 sequence is 14 residues long. The trim removed 2 bases at V and 3 bases at J, leaving 1 base unmatched. Germline V gene sequence: CDR1 MNHEY, CDR2 SVGEGT. The CDR3 spells CASSYRDSYNEQFF. CDR3 DNA sequence: TGTGCCAGCAGTTACCGGGACAGCTACAATGAGCAGTTCTTC.

J is TRBJ2-1 and V is TRBV11-3; 11 positions agree with TRBD2. V gave up 5 bases and J gave up 2 bases; unmatched junction bases: 2. Per the germline V gene, CDR1 is SGHNT and CDR2 is YENEEA. CDR3 size: 15 residues. The CDR3 nucleotides are TGTGCCAGCAGCCGGGGACTAGCGGCCTACAATGAGCAGTTCTTC. Amino acid sequence: CASSRGLAAYNEQFF. The whole variable domain, filled in from reference TRBV11-3 and TRBJ2-1, reads EAGVVQSPRYKIIEKKQPVAFWCNPISGHNTLYWYLQNLGQGPELLIRYENEEAVDDSQLPKDRFSAERLKGVDSTLKIQPAELGDSAVYLCASSRGLAAYNEQFFGPGTRLTVL.

This sequence joins TRBV11-2 and TRBJ2-5, with 9 bases aligning to TRBD1. There are 17 residues in the CDR3. V shed 1 base and J 1 base; nucleotides not matched to a gene: 7. Germline V gene sequence: CDR1 SGHAT, CDR2 FQNNGV. For the CDR3, the DNA is TGTGCCAGCAGCTTAGTCCCCGGGACAGGGAGCCAAGAGACCCAGTACTTC. It is translated as CASSLVPGTGSQETQYF.

The rearrangement joins TRBV19 to TRBJ2-2; possible D gene TRBD1, 5 bases. The CDR3 loop spans 16 amino acids. Per germline, CDR1 LNHDA and CDR2 SQIVND (reference sequence). V was shortened by 3 bases and J by 2 bases, with 13 bases between the two germline ends. The CDR3, as DNA: TGTGCCAGTAGTATTCAGGCAGGGCTCAACACCGGGGAGCTGTTTTTT. This translates into CASSIQAGLNTGELFF. The variable domain in full, completed from reference TRBV19 and TRBJ2-2, reads DGGITQSPKYLFRKEGQNVTLSCEQNLNHDAMYWYRQDPGQGLRLIYYSQIVNDFQKGDIAEGYSVSREKKESFPLTVTSAQKNPTAFYLCASSIQAGLNTGELFFGEGSRLTVL.

This chain joins TRBV18 and TRBJ2-7, with D perhaps TRBD1 (5 bases). Germline values: CDR1 KGHSH, CDR2 LQKENI. This CDR3 is 15 amino acids long. Trimming removed 3 bases at V and 7 bases at J, with 19 bases between. Written as DNA, the CDR3 is TGTGCCAGCTCACCGGGGCGCGGCACGGAGCGTGAGCAGTACTTC. It specifies CASSPGRGTEREQYF.

The chain has TRBV24-1 and TRBJ2-5, with D maybe TRBD1 (6 bases). CDR3 size: 15 residues. Germline V CDR1 and CDR2: KGHDR, SFDVKD. V lost 5 bases, J lost 5 bases, and 17 bases lay in between. The CDR3 sequence is CATSGAVGAGETQYF. The CDR3, as DNA: TGTGCCACCAGTGGGGCCGTGGGGGCTGGGGAGACCCAGTACTTC.

V is TRBV5-5 and J is TRBJ2-7, with TRBD1 identical over 10 bases. The CDR3 extends over 14 amino acids. Per the germline V gene, CDR1 is SGHKS and CDR2 is YYEKEE (reference sequence). V shed 4 bases and J 4 bases; nucleotides not matched to a gene: 5. The CDR3 DNA sequence: TGTGCCAGCAGCAACGACAGGGGGCCTTACGAGCAGTACTTC. It translates to CASSNDRGPYEQYF.

The CDR3 coding sequence is TGTGCCAGCAGCTCCCGACTAGCGGGAGGTTATGAGCAGTTCTTC. This codes for CASSSRLAGGYEQFF. The chain links TRBV11-2 to TRBJ2-1, with TRBD2 matching 13 bases. Per the germline V gene, CDR1 is SGHAT and CDR2 is FQNNGV. The V and J ends lost 4 bases and 8 bases, in that order; junction bases with no gene match: 5. This CDR3 has 15 amino acids.

The chain is built from TRBV29-1 and TRBJ1-1; D is unclear. Germline CDR1 SQVTM, CDR2 ANQGSEA. Trimming took off 6 bases at V and 0 bases at J, with 11 bases between the two ends. The CDR3 sequence is 13 residues long. CDR3 nucleotides: TGCAGCGTGCTAGGCAGAGTGAACACTGAAGCTTTCTTT. Its protein is CSVLGRVNTEAFF. Drawing the rest from reference TRBV29-1 and TRBJ1-1, the complete variable domain is SAVISQKPSRDICQRGTSLTIQCQVDSQVTMMFWYRQQPGQSLTLIATANQGSEATYESGFVIDKFPISRPNLTFSTLTVSNMSPEDSSIYLCSVLGRVNTEAFFGQGTRLTVV.

This sequence joins TRBV10-3 and TRBJ1-2; 7 bases are a match to TRBD1. J lost 2 bases, V lost 6 bases, and 6 bases had no gene match. This CDR3 is built from 14 residues. From germline, CDR1 is ENHRY and CDR2 SYGVKD. DNA for the CDR3: TGTGCCATCAGCCAAAGGACAGGCAACTATGGCTACACCTTC. This translates into CAISQRTGNYGYTF.

J is TRBJ1-5 and V is TRBV6-1, with 7 bases matching TRBD1. The trim removed 3 bases at V and 7 bases at J, leaving 3 bases unmatched. CDR1 is MNHNS, CDR2 SASEGT, per germline. The CDR3 totals 13 residues. Here the CDR3 DNA reads TGTGCCAGCAGTGATTACAGGGGACAGCCCCAGCATTTT. This translates into CASSDYRGQPQHF.

The chain carries TRBV19 and TRBJ2-3; 11 nucleotides line up with TRBD2. The V segment lost 0 bases and the J segment 3 bases; nucleotides outside the gene matches: 8. CDR3 length equals 18 residues. Germline CDR1 and CDR2: LNHDA and SQIVND (reference sequence). CDR3 amino acids: CASSIEGSGRALTDTQYF. The CDR3 DNA follows: TGTGCCAGTAGTATAGAGGGTAGCGGGAGGGCCTTAACAGATACGCAGTATTTT. The whole variable domain, filled in from reference TRBV19 and TRBJ2-3, reads DGGITQSPKYLFRKEGQNVTLSCEQNLNHDAMYWYRQDPGQGLRLIYYSQIVNDFQKGDIAEGYSVSREKKESFPLTVTSAQKNPTAFYLCASSIEGSGRALTDTQYFGPGTRLTVL.